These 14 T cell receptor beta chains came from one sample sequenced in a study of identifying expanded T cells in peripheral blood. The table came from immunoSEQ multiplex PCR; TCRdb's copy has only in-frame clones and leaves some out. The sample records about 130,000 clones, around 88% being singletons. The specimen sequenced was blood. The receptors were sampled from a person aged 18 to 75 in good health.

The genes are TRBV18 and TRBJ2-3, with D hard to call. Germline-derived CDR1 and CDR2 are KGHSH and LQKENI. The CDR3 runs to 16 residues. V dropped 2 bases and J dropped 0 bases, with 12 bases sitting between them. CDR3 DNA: TGTGCCAGCTCACCATCCTCAGGATTGAGCACAGATACGCAGTATTTT. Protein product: CASSPSSGLSTDTQYF.

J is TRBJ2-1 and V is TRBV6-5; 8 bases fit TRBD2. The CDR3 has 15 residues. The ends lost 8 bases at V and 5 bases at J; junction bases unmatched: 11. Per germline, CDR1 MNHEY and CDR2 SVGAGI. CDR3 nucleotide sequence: TGTGCCAGCCGCCGTTCGGCGGGAGGTAACAATGAGCAGTTCTTC. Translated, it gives CASRRSAGGNNEQFF.

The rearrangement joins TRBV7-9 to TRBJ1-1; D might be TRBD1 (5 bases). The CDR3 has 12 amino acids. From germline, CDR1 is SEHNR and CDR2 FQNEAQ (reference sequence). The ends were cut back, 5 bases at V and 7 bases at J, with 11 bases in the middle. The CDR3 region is CASSLGEIEAFF. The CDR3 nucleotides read TGTGCCAGCAGCCTAGGGGAAATTGAAGCTTTCTTT.

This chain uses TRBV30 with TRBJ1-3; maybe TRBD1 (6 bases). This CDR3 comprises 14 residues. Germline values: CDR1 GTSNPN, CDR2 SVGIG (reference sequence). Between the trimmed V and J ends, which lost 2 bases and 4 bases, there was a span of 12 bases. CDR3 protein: CAWSRGGQGNTIYF. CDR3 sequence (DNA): TGTGCCTGGAGTCGTGGGGGGCAAGGAAACACCATATATTTT.

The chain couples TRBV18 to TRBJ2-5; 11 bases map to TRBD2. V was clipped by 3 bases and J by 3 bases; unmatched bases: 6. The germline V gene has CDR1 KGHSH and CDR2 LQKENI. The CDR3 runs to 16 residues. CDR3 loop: CASSPSSGRTEETQYF. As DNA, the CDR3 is TGTGCCAGCTCACCTTCTAGCGGGAGGACCGAAGAGACCCAGTACTTC.

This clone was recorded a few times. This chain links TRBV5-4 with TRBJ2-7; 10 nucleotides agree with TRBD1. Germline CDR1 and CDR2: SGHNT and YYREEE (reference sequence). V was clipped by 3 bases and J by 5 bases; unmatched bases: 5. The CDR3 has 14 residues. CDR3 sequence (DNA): TGTGCCAGCAGCTCCGGGACAGGGGTGAACGAGCAGTACTTC. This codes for CASSSGTGVNEQYF.

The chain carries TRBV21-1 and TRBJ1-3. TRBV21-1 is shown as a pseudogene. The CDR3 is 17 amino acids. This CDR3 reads CASSKEGIGGAGNTIYF. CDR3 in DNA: TGTGCCAGCAGCAAAGAGGGGATCGGGGGGGCTGGAAACACCATATATTTT.

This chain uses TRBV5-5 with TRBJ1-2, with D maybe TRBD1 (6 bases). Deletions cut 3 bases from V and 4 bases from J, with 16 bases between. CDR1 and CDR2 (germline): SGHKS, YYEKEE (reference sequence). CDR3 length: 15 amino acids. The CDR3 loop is CASSSDSDSPYGYTF. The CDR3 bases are TGTGCCAGCAGCTCAGACTCGGACAGCCCCTATGGCTACACCTTC.

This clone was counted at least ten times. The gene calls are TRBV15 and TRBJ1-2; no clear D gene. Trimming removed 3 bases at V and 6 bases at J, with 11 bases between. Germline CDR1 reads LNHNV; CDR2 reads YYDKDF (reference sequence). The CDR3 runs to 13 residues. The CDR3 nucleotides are TGTGCCACCAGCAGGGGGTTGGTTGATGGCTACACCTTC. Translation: CATSRGLVDGYTF. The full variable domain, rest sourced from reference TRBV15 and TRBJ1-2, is DAMVIQNPRYQVTQFGKPVTLSCSQTLNHNVMYWYQQKSSQAPKLLFHYYDKDFNNEADTPDNFQSRRPNTSFCFLDIRSPGLGDTAMYLCATSRGLVDGYTFGSGTRLTVV.

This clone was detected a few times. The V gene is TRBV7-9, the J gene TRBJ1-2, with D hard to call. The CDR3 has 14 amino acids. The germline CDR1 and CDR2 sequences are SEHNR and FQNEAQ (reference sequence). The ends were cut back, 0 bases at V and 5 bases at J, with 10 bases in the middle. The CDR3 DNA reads TGTGCCAGCAGCTTAGCGGGAGGGTATTATGGCTACACCTTC. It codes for CASSLAGGYYGYTF.

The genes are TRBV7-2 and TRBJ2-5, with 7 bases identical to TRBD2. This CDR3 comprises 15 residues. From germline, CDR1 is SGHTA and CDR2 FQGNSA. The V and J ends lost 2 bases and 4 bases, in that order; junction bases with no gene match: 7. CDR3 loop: CASSLPMGGSETQYF. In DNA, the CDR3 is TGTGCCAGCAGCTTACCCATGGGGGGGTCAGAGACCCAGTACTTC. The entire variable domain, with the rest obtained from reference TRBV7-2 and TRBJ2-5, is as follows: GAGVSQSPSNKVTEKGKDVELRCDPISGHTALYWYRQSLGQGLEFLIYFQGNSAPDKSGLPSDRFSAERTGGSVSTLTIQRTQQEDSAVYLCASSLPMGGSETQYFGPGTRLLVL.

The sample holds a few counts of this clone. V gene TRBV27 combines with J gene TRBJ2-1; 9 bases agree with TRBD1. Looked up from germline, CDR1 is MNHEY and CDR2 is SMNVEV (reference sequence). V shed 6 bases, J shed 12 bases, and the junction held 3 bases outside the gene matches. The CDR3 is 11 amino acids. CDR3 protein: CASRGQGVQFF. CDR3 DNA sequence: TGTGCCAGCAGGGGACAGGGCGTGCAGTTCTTC.

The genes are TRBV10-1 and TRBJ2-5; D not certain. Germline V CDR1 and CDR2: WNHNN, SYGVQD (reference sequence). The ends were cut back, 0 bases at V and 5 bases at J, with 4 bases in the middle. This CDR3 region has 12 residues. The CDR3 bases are TGCGCCAGCAGTGAGTCGACGGAGACCCAGTACTTC. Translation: CASSESTETQYF.

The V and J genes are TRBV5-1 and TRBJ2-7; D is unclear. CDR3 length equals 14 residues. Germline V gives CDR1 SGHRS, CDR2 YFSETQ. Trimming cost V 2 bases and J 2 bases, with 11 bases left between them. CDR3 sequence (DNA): TGCGCCAGCAGCTTTCAGGACGCAGCCTACGAGCAGTACTTC. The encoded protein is CASSFQDAAYEQYF.